This TCR beta chain was captured by sequencing in a study of blood T cell repertoires in COVID-19. Overall study: Collection of acute and convalescent COVID-19 samples took place in the United States, Italy and Spain. Nucleic acid was either cDNA or gDNA, and it came from T cells, B-cell-depleted T cells, or PBMCs.

Original methodology: Estimated nucleated cell counts came from reference gene primer amplification. Profiled with immunoSEQ multiplex PCR; TCRdb holds only in-frame clones, not every one. V, J and clone size are taken as reported in that table, and D and trimming were inferred from the DNA itself. The sample yields 80,000 to 100,000 clones, 70% to 90% seen once. J gave up 4 bases and V 2 bases, and 2 bases lay outside the gene matches. CDR3 length equals 13 residues. CDR1 SGHTA and CDR2 FQGNSA come from the germline V gene. The source material was peripheral blood. The rearrangement links TRBV7-2 to TRBJ2-7, with 7 bases fitting TRBD2. The sequence derives from a human donor in a cohort sampled during active COVID-19. CDR3 sequence reads: CASSLNSGYEQYF. CDR3 coding DNA: TGTGCCAGCAGCTTAAATAGCGGGTACGAGCAGTACTTC.